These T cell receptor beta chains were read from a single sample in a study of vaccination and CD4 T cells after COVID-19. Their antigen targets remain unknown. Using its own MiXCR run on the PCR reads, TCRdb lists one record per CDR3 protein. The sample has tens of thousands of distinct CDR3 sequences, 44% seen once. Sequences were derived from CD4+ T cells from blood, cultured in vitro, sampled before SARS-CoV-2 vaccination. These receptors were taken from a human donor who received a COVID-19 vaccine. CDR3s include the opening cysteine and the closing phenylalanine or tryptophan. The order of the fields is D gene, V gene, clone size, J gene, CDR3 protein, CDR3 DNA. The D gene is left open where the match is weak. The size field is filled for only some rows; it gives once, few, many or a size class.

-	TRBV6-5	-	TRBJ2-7	CASSSPRRGFLEQYF	TGTGCCAGCAGTTCACCCCGACGGGGGTTCCTCGAGCAGTACTTC
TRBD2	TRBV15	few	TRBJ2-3	CATSSKGAGGLTQYF	TGTGCCACCAGCTCGAAGGGTGCGGGGGGACTTACGCAGTATTTT
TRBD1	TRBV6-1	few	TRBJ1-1	CASSLIMTGPMNTEAFF	TGTGCCAGCAGTCTAATAATGACAGGGCCCATGAACACTGAAGCTTTCTTT
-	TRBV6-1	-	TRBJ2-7	CASSEGGGPPPEQYF	TGTGCCAGCAGTGAGGGTGGGGGGCCCCCCCCCGAGCAGTACTTC
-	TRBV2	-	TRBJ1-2	CASSDSGTATWGYTF	TGTGCCAGCAGTGATTCCGGGACCGCGACCTGGGGCTACACCTTC
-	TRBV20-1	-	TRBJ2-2	CSADPGLAGELFF	TGCAGTGCTGATCCAGGGTTAGCCGGGGAGCTGTTTTTT
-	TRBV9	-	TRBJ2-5	CASSVGGEQETQYF	TGTGCCAGCAGCGTAGGGGGGGAACAAGAGACCCAGTACTTC
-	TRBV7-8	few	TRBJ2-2	CASSLGVRADYTGELFF	TGTGCCAGCAGCCTAGGTGTCCGGGCTGATTACACCGGGGAGCTGTTTTTT
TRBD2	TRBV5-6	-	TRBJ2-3	CASSPGTSGGWDTQYF	TGTGCCAGCAGCCCTGGGACTAGCGGGGGGTGGGATACGCAGTATTTT
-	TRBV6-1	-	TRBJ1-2	CASTETGLGYTF	TGTGCCAGCACTGAAACAGGGTTGGGCTACACCTTC
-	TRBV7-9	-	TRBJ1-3	CASSLLTSAGGNTIYF	TGTGCCAGCAGCTTACTCACTAGCGCGGGGGGAAACACCATATATTTT
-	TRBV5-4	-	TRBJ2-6	CASSLAASGANVLTF	TGTGCCAGCAGCTTGGCCGCCTCTGGGGCCAACGTCCTGACTTTC
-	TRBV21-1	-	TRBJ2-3	CASSNRTSGHTDTQYF	TGTGCCAGCAGCAATAGGACTAGCGGTCACACAGATACGCAGTATTTT
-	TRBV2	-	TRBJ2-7	CASRSGPTYEQYF	TGTGCCAGCAGATCGGGCCCTACCTACGAGCAGTACTTC
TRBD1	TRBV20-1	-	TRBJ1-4	CSAPGQTNEKLFF	TGCAGTGCTCCGGGACAGACTAATGAAAAACTGTTTTTT
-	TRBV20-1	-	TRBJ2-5	CSAHRRGRGGTQYF	TGCAGTGCCCACCGGCGGGGAAGGGGGGGGACCCAGTACTTC
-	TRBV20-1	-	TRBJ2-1	CSAIKTGRWNEQFF	TGCAGTGCTATAAAAACAGGGCGGTGGAATGAGCAGTTCTTC
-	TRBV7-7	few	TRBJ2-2	CASSLTPETGELFF	TGTGCCAGCAGCTTGACCCCCGAGACCGGGGAGCTGTTTTTT
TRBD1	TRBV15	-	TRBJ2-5	CATSRDRAETQYF	TGTGCCACCAGCAGGGACAGGGCAGAGACCCAGTACTTC
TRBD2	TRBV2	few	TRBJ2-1	CASTGGGVYNEQFF	TGTGCCAGCACCGGGGGGGGAGTTTACAATGAGCAGTTCTTC
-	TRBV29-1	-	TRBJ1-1	CSGGGMDTEAFF	TGCAGCGGCGGGGGCATGGACACTGAAGCTTTCTTT
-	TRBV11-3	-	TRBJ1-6	CASSLDSNSPLHF	TGTGCCAGCAGCTTAGATTCTAATTCACCCCTCCACTTT
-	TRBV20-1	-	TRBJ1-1	CSARGDTEAFF	TGCAGTGCTAGGGGAGACACTGAAGCTTTCTTT
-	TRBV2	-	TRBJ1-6	CASSGWQGNNSPLHF	TGTGCCAGCAGTGGATGGCAGGGGAATAATTCACCCCTCCACTTT
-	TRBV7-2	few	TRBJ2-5	CASSPRGRETQYF	TGTGCCAGCAGCCCTAGAGGGCGGGAGACCCAGTACTTC
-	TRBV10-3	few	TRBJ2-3	CAISPQGGLGTDTQYF	TGTGCCATCAGTCCACAGGGTGGCCTCGGCACAGATACGCAGTATTTT
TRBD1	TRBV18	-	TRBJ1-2	CASSLEGGNYGYTF	TGTGCCAGCTCTCTGGAAGGGGGCAACTATGGCTACACCTTC
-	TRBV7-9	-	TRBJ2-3	CASSLETGGLTDTQYF	TGTGCCAGCAGCTTAGAGACAGGAGGACTCACAGATACGCAGTATTTT
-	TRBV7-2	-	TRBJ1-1	CASSQRREAFF	TGTGCCAGCAGCCAACGGAGGGAAGCTTTCTTT
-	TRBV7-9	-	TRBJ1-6	CASSLAAGNSPLHF	TGTGCCAGCAGCTTAGCGGCAGGGAATTCACCCCTCCACTTT
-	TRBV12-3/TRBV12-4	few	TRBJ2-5	CASSSGVQETQYF	TGTGCCAGCAGCTCAGGCGTCCAAGAGACCCAGTACTTC
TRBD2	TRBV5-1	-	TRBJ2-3	CASSLVAGTDTQYF	TGCGCCAGCAGCTTGGTAGCGGGGACAGATACGCAGTATTTT
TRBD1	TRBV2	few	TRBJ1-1	CASGTGRNTEAFF	TGTGCCAGCGGGACAGGTAGGAACACTGAAGCTTTCTTT
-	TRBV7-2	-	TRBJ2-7	CASSSRRGSEQYF	TGTGCCAGCAGCTCCAGGAGGGGGAGCGAGCAGTACTTC
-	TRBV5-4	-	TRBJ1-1	CASSVPTQAFTEAFF	TGTGCCAGCAGCGTGCCAACACAGGCGTTCACTGAAGCTTTCTTT
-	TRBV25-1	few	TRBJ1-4	CASGEYGGGEKLFF	TGTGCCAGCGGGGAGTACGGTGGAGGTGAAAAACTGTTTTTT
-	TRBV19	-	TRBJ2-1	CASTNVADEGQFF	TGTGCCAGTACCAACGTAGCGGACGAGGGGCAGTTCTTC
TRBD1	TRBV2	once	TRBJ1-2	CASSRDRVANYGYTF	TGTGCCAGCAGCCGGGACAGGGTAGCTAACTATGGCTACACCTTC
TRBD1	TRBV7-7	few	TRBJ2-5	CASSSGQEETQYF	TGTGCCAGCAGCTCGGGACAGGAGGAGACCCAGTACTTC
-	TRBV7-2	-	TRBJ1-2	CASKQGSHYGYTF	TGTGCCAGCAAACAGGGTTCCCACTATGGCTACACCTTC
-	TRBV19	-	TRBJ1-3	CASSIISGNTIYF	TGTGCCAGTAGTATCATCTCTGGAAACACCATATATTTT
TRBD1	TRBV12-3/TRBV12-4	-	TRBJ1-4	CASRRQGGANEKLFF	TGTGCCAGCAGACGACAGGGGGGAGCTAATGAAAAACTGTTTTTT
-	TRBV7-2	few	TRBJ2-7	CASSAWTGPGNEQYF	TGTGCCAGCAGCGCCTGGACGGGACCTGGAAACGAGCAGTACTTC
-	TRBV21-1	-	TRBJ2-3	CASSKEIVVTDTQYF	TGTGCCAGCAGCAAAGAGATAGTGGTCACAGATACGCAGTATTTT
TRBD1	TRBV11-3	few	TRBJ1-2	CASEDRGRGYTF	TGTGCCAGCGAGGACAGGGGGCGAGGCTACACCTTC
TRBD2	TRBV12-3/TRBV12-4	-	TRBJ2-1	CASSTTSGAYNEQFF	TGTGCCAGCAGCACCACTAGCGGGGCTTACAATGAGCAGTTCTTC
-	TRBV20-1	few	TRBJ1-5	CSASRNSNQPQHF	TGCAGTGCTAGTAGAAATAGCAATCAGCCCCAGCATTTT
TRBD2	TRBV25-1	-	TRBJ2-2	CASSDRAGSQGELFF	TGTGCCAGCAGTGACCGAGCGGGAAGTCAGGGGGAGCTGTTTTTT
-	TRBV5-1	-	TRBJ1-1	CASSFGGGGTEAFF	TGCGCCAGCAGCTTTGGGGGCGGAGGCACTGAAGCTTTCTTT
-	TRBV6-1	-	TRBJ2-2	CASSSDGLPRATGELFF	TGTGCCAGCAGCTCCGATGGCCTCCCCCGGGCCACCGGGGAGCTGTTTTTT
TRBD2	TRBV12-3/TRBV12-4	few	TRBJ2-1	CASSFGRGGRNEQFF	TGTGCCAGCAGTTTTGGTCGGGGGGGCCGGAATGAGCAGTTCTTC
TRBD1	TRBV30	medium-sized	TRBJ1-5	CAWSSLDRGTQPQHF	TGTGCCTGGAGTAGTCTGGACAGGGGTACTCAGCCCCAGCATTTT
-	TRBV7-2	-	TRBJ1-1	CASSPQPGRMNTEAFF	TGTGCCAGCAGCCCCCAACCGGGACGGATGAACACTGAAGCTTTCTTT
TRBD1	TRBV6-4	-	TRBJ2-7	CANGLDRAIYEQYF	TGTGCCAACGGCCTGGACAGGGCAATCTACGAGCAGTACTTC
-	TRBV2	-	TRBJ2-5	CASSDARALETQYF	TGTGCCAGCAGTGATGCCCGTGCTCTAGAGACCCAGTACTTC
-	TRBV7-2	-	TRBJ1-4	CASKSGQSNEKLFF	TGTGCCAGCAAGTCCGGGCAATCAAATGAAAAACTGTTTTTT
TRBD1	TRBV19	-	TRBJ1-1	CASSTTSGGTEAFF	TGTGCCAGTAGTACCACCTCAGGGGGAACTGAAGCTTTCTTT